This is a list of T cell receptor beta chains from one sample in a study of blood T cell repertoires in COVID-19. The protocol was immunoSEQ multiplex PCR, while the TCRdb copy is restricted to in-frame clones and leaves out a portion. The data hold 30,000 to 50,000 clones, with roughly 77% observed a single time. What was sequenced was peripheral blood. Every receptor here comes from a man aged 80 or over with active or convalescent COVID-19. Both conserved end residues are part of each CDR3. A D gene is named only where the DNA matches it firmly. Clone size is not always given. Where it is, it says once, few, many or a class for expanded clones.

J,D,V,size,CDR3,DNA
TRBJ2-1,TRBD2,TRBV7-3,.,CASSLRGGSYNEQFF,TGTGCCAGCAGCTTACGGGGGGGATCCTACAATGAGCAGTTCTTC
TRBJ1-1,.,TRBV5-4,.,CASSLGASEAFF,TGTGCCAGCAGCTTGGGGGCATCTGAAGCTTTCTTT
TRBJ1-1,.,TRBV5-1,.,CASSSMDSLTEAFF,TGCGCCAGCAGCTCAATGGACAGTCTAACTGAAGCTTTCTTT
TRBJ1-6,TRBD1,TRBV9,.,CASSGTGTGTSPLHF,TGTGCCAGCAGCGGCACCGGGACAGGGACCTCACCCCTCCACTTT
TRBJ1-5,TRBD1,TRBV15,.,CATSSRQGEYQPQHF,TGTGCCACCAGCTCTCGACAGGGGGAATATCAGCCCCAGCATTTT
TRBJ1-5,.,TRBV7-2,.,CASSSVQGARGWQPQHF,TGTGCCAGCAGCTCGGTACAGGGTGCCAGGGGTTGGCAGCCCCAGCATTTT
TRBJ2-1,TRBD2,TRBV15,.,CATSFRASGSNEQFF,TGTGCCACCAGCTTCAGGGCTAGCGGGAGCAATGAGCAGTTCTTC
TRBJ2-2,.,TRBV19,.,CASSVKNTGELFF,TGTGCCAGTAGTGTTAAGAACACCGGGGAGCTGTTTTTT
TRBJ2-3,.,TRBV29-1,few,CSVGGGPADTQYF,TGCAGCGTGGGTGGCGGGCCCGCAGATACGCAGTATTTT
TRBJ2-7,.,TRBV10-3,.,CARTRDEQYF,TGTGCCCGAACCAGGGACGAGCAGTACTTC
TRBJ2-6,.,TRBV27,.,CAIRSGANVLTF,TGTGCCATACGGTCTGGGGCCAACGTCCTGACTTTC
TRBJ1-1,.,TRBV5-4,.,CASSVPPTTRDTEAFF,TGTGCCAGCAGTGTGCCCCCCACCACCAGGGACACTGAAGCTTTCTTT
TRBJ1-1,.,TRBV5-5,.,CASSWQGSNTEAFF,TGTGCCAGCAGCTGGCAGGGAAGTAACACTGAAGCTTTCTTT
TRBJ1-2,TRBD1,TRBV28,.,CASSVGTANYGYTF,TGTGCCAGCAGTGTCGGGACAGCTAACTATGGCTACACCTTC
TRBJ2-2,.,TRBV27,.,CASSFIPERADGAGELFF,TGTGCCAGCAGTTTTATCCCGGAGAGGGCCGACGGGGCCGGGGAGCTGTTTTTT
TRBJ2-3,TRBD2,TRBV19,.,CASTPRGNTDTQYF,TGTGCCAGTACCCCGCGGGGGAACACAGATACGCAGTATTTT
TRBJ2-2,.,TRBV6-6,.,CASSYYSLNTGELFF,TGTGCCAGCAGTTACTACAGCCTGAACACCGGGGAGCTGTTTTTT
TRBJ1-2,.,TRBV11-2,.,CASSPELNYGYTF,TGTGCCAGCAGCCCCGAGCTCAACTATGGCTACACCTTC
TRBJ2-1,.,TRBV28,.,CASSLDQSNEQFF,TGTGCCAGCAGTCTAGACCAGAGCAATGAGCAGTTCTTC
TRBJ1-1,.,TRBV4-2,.,CASSQTAYPNTEAFF,TGTGCCAGCAGCCAAACAGCCTATCCGAACACTGAAGCTTTCTTT
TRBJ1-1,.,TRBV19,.,CASMEGGEAFF,TGTGCCAGTATGGAGGGAGGTGAAGCTTTCTTT
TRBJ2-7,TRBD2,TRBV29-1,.,CSVVAGGGEQYF,TGCAGCGTTGTTGCGGGGGGCGGCGAGCAGTACTTC